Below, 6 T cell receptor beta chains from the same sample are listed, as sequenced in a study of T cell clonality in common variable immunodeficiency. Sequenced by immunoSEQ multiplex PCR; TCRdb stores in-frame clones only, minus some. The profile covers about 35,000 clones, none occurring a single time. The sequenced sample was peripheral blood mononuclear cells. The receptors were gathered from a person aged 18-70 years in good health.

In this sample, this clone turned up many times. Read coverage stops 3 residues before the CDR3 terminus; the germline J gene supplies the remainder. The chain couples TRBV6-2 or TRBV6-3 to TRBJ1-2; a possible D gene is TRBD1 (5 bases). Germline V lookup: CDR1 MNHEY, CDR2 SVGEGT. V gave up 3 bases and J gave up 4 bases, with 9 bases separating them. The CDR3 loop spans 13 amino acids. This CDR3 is CASSYMTAYGYTF. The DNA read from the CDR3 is TGTGCCAGCAGTTATATGACAGCCTATGGC.

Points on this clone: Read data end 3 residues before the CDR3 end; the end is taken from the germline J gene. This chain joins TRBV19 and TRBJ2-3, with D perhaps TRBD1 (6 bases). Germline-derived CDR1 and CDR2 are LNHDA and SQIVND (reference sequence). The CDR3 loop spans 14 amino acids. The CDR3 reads CASSNPGGNQPQYF. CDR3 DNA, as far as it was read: TGTGCCAGTAGTAACCCTGGGGGCAATCAGCCG. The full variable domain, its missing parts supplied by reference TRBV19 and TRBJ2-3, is DGGITQSPKYLFRKEGQNVTLSCEQNLNHDAMYWYRQDPGQGLRLIYYSQIVNDFQKGDIAEGYSVSREKKESFPLTVTSAQKNPTAFYLCASSNPGGNQPQYFGPGTRLTVL.

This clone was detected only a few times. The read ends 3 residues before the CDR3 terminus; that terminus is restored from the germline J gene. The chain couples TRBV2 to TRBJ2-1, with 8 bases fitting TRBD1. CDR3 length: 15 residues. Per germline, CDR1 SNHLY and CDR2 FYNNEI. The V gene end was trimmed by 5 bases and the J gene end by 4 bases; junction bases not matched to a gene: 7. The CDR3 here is CASSLGTGGYNEQFF. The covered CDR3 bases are TGTGCCAGCAGTCTGGGGACAGGAGGTTACAATGAG.

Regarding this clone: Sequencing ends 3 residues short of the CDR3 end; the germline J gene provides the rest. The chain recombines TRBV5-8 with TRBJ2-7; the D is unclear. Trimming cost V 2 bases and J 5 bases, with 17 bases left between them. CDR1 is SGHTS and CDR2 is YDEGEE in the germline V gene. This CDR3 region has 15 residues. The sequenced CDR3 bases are TGTGCCAGCAGCTTCTCAGATAGGGTCAGTAACGAG. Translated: CASSFSDRVSNE. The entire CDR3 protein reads CASSFSDRVSNEQYF.

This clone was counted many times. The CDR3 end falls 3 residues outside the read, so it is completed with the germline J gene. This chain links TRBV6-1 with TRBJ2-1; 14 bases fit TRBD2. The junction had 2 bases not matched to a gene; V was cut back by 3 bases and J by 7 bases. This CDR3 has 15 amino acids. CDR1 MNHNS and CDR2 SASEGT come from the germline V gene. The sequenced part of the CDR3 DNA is TGTGCCAGCAGTGAGGGGACTAGCGGGAGTAATGAG. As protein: CASSEGTSGSNE. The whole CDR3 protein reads CASSEGTSGSNEQFF.

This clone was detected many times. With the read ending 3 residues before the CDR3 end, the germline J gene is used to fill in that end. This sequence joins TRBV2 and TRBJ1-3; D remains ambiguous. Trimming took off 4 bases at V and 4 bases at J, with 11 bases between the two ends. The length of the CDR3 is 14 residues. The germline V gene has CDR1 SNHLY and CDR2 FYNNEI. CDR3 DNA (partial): TGTGCCAGCAGTGTCTCCGGTCAAGGAAACACC. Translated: CASSVSGQGNT. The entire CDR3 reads CASSVSGQGNTIYF.